Following are 3 T cell receptor beta chains from one sample sequenced in a study of shared clonotypes between healthy human individuals (TCRdb year 2020). Library preparation was by the immunoSEQ multiplex PCR assay. TCRdb took this table from immuneACCESS and kept in-frame rearrangements with V and J called. Such tables lack part of the clones; where checked against another copy, unresolved V genes explain under half of the gap, and the rest is unexplained. The table for this sample lists fewer than 130,000 clones; about 72% of them were counted only once. Around 25% of the sample is in the top ten clones. The sequencing sample was made of memory CD8+ T cells sorted from blood. This specimen's cell subset or site label, interpreted: CD45RO+ cells pooled with CCR7-negative TemRA cells. The origin of the receptors is a woman aged 25 to 39 in good health.

V is TRBV5-1 and J is TRBJ2-5; D is ambiguous. The CDR3 is made up of 14 amino acids. Deletions cut 4 bases from V and 1 base from J, with 11 bases between. Germline CDR1 reads SGHRS; CDR2 reads YFSETQ. The CDR3 DNA reads TGCGCCAGCAGCATAGGACGTAGCCAAGAGACCCAGTACTTC. Protein sequence: CASSIGRSQETQYF.

This clone was detected a few times. The CDR3 is CASSAPPETGSAGELFF. CDR3 bases: TGTGCCAGCAGTGCCCCCCCGGAGACAGGGTCTGCCGGGGAGCTGTTTTTT. The rearrangement uses TRBV25-1 and TRBJ2-2; 7 bases agree with TRBD1. V lost 4 bases to trimming and J lost 6 bases; unmatched junction nucleotides: 14. The CDR3 has 17 amino acids. The germline V gene has CDR1 MGHDK and CDR2 SYGVNS.

This clone was detected only a few times. The J gene is TRBJ2-7, the V gene TRBV6-1; 11 bases agree with TRBD2. The CDR3 has 16 amino acids. V trimming: 1 base; J trimming: 0 bases; junction bases outside the gene matches: 2. CDR1 is MNHNS and CDR2 is SASEGT in the germline V gene. In nucleotides, the CDR3 is TGTGCCAGCAGTGAAGAGACTAGCGGGATCTCCTACGAGCAGTACTTC. Amino acid sequence: CASSEETSGISYEQYF.